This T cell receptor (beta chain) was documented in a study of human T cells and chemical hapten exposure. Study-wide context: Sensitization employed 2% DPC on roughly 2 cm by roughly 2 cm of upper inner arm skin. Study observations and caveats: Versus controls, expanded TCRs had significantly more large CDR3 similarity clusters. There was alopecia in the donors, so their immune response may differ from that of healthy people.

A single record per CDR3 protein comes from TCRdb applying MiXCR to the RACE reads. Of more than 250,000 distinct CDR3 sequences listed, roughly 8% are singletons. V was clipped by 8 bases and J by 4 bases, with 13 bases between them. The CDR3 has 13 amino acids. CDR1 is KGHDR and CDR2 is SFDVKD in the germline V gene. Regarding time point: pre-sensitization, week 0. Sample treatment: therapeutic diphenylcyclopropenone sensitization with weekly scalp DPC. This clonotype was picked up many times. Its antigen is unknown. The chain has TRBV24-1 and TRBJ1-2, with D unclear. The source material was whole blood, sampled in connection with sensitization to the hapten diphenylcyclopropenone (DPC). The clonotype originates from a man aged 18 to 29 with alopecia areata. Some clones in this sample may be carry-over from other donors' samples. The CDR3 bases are TGTGCCACCACACCCGGACGTGTCTATGGCTACACCTTC. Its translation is CATTPGRVYGYTF.